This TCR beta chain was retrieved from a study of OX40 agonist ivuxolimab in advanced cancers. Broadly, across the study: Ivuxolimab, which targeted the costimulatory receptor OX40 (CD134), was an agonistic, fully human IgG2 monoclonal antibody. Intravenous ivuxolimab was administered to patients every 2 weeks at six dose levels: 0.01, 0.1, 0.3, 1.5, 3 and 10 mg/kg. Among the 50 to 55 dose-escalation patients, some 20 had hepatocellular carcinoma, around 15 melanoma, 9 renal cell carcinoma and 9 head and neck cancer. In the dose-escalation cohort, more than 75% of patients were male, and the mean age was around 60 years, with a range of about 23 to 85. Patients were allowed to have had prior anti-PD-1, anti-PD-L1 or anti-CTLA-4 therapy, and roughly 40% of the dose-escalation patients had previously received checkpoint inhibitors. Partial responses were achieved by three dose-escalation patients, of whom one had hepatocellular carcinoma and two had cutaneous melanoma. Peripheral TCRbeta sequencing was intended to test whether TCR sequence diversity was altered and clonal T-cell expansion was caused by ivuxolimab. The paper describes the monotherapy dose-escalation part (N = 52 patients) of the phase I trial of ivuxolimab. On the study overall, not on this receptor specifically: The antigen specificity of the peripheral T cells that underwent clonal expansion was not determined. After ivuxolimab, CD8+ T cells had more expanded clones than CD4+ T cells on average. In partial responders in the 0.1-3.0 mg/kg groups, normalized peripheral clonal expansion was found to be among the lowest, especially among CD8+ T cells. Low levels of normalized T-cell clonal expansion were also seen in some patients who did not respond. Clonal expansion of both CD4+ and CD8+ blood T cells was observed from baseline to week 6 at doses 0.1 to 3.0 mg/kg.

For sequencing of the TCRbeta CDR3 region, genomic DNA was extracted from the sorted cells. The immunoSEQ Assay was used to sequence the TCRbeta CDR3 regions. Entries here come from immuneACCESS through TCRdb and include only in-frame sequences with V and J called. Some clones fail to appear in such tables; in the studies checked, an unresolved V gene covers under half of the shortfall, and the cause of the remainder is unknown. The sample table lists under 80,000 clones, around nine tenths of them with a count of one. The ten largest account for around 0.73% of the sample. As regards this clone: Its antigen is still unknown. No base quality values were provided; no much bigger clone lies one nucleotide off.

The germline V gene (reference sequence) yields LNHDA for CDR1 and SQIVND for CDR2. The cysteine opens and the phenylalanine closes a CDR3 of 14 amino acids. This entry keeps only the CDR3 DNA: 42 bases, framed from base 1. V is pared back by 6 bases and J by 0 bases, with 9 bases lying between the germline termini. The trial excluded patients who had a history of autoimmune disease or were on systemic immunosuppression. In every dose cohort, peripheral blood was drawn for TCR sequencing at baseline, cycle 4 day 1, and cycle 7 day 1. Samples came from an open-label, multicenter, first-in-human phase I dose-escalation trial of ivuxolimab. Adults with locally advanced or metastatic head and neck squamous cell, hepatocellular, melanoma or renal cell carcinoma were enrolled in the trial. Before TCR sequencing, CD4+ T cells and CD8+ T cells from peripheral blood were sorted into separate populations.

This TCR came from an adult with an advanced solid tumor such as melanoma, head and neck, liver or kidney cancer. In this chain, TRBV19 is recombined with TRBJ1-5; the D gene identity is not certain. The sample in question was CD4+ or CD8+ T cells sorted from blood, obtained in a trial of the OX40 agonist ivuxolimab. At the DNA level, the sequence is TGTGCCAGTAGGTCAGTAAATAGCAATCAGCCCCAGCATTTT. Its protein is CASRSVNSNQPQHF.